The T cell receptor beta chain under discussion was sequenced for a study of cytomegalovirus exposure and HLA in healthy donors. About this clone itself: Its matching antigen is unknown.

It was with 60 Vbeta and 13 Jbeta primers that the PCR ran. This table comes from immunoSEQ multiplex PCR, and its TCRdb copy is limited to in-frame clones, with some not included. The sample lists about 120,000 clones; roughly 63% were seen once. Looked up from germline, CDR1 is SGHTA and CDR2 is FQGNSA. The V gene lost 1 base and the J gene lost 4 bases, with 5 bases spanning the gap. The CDR3 runs 12 residues. Whole-study findings and limits: Cytomegalovirus-associated TCR beta chains were listed, numbering approximately 150. Within a later analysis, the majority of CMV-associated TCR beta chains appeared HLA-restricted. The CMV antigen specificity of a few CMV-associated chains was confirmed through in vitro analysis.

V and J are TRBV7-2 and TRBJ2-7; no clear D. This receptor was obtained from a man in his forties in good health and CMV-seropositive. Sequenced input: PBMCs. This CDR3 is CASSLDPYEQYF. In nucleotides, the CDR3 is TGTGCCAGCAGCTTAGATCCTTACGAGCAGTACTTC. Full variable domain (outside the CDR3, taken from reference TRBV7-2 and TRBJ2-7): GAGVSQSPSNKVTEKGKDVELRCDPISGHTALYWYRQSLGQGLEFLIYFQGNSAPDKSGLPSDRFSAERTGGSVSTLTIQRTQQEDSAVYLCASSLDPYEQYFGPGTRLTVT.